Listed below are T cell receptor beta chains from one sample, sequenced in a study of read filtering for tumor transcriptome and immune sequencing. One entry per CDR3 protein, called by TCRdb with MiXCR from the reads. In the table there are roughly 93,000 distinct CDR3 sequences, roughly a fifth of which are singletons. The source material was a population of CD138-negative cells sorted from bone marrow. All receptors derive from a donor at least 40 years old with multiple myeloma. The CDR3 runs from the conserved cysteine through the conserved F or W. Fields, in order: V gene, clone size, J gene, D gene, CDR3 protein, CDR3 DNA. A D gene is named only where the DNA matches it firmly. Not all rows give a size; the values are once, few, many and, for expanded clones, a class.

v_call: TRBV5-1
clone_size: many
j_call: TRBJ2-1
d_call: .
cdr3_aa: CASSLLWGGSNEQFF
cdr3_nt: TGCGCCAGCAGCTTGTTATGGGGGGGCTCCAATGAGCAGTTCTTC

v_call: TRBV27
clone_size: many
j_call: TRBJ1-5
d_call: .
cdr3_aa: CASSLRGQPQHF
cdr3_nt: TGTGCCAGCAGTCTCAGGGGTCAGCCCCAGCATTTT

v_call: TRBV18
clone_size: .
j_call: TRBJ1-1
d_call: .
cdr3_aa: CASSPGNTEASF
cdr3_nt: TGTGCCAGCTCCCCAGGGAACACCGAAGCTTCCTTT

v_call: TRBV12-3/TRBV12-4
clone_size: many
j_call: TRBJ1-5
d_call: .
cdr3_aa: CASSSTGRNQPQHF
cdr3_nt: TGTGCCAGCAGTTCGACAGGACGCAATCAGCCCCAGCATTTT

v_call: TRBV24-1
clone_size: .
j_call: TRBJ2-5
d_call: .
cdr3_aa: CATSGTWTGETQYF
cdr3_nt: TGTGCCACCAGTGGCACGTGGACCGGGGAGACCCAGTACTTC

v_call: TRBV12-3/TRBV12-4
clone_size: many
j_call: TRBJ2-5
d_call: .
cdr3_aa: CASSLIVKETQYF
cdr3_nt: TGTGCCAGCAGTTTGATAGTAAAAGAGACCCAGTACTTC

v_call: TRBV5-1
clone_size: many
j_call: TRBJ2-2
d_call: .
cdr3_aa: CASSLIQNTGELFF
cdr3_nt: TGCGCCAGCAGCTTGATCCAGAACACCGGGGAGCTGTTTTTT

v_call: TRBV11-2
clone_size: .
j_call: TRBJ2-2
d_call: TRBD2
cdr3_aa: CASSLAAGHTGELFF
cdr3_nt: TGTGCCAGCAGCTTAGCAGCGGGGCACACCGGGGAGCTGTTTTTT

v_call: TRBV7-9
clone_size: many
j_call: TRBJ1-2
d_call: .
cdr3_aa: CASRMGAEYGYTF
cdr3_nt: TGTGCCAGCAGGATGGGGGCTGAGTATGGCTACACCTTC

v_call: TRBV7-9
clone_size: many
j_call: TRBJ2-1
d_call: TRBD2
cdr3_aa: CASRPTSGGSYNEQFF
cdr3_nt: TGTGCCAGCAGACCTACTAGCGGGGGGTCCTACAATGAGCAGTTCTTC

v_call: TRBV20-1
clone_size: .
j_call: TRBJ2-5
d_call: .
cdr3_aa: CSARRAGLRLQETQYF
cdr3_nt: TGCAGTGCTAGAAGGGCGGGGTTGCGGTTGCAAGAGACCCAGTACTTC

v_call: TRBV28
clone_size: many
j_call: TRBJ1-1
d_call: TRBD1
cdr3_aa: CASSPGQRSEAFF
cdr3_nt: TGTGCCAGCAGTCCGGGACAGCGTTCCGAAGCTTTCTTT

v_call: TRBV30
clone_size: many
j_call: TRBJ2-6
d_call: .
cdr3_aa: CAWRMTFSGANVLTF
cdr3_nt: TGTGCCTGGAGGATGACCTTCTCTGGGGCCAACGTCCTGACTTTC

v_call: TRBV7-9
clone_size: many
j_call: TRBJ2-1
d_call: TRBD2
cdr3_aa: CASSSLAGGLDNEQFF
cdr3_nt: TGTGCCAGCAGCTCGCTAGCGGGGGGGCTAGACAATGAGCAGTTCTTC

v_call: TRBV5-1
clone_size: many
j_call: TRBJ2-5
d_call: TRBD2
cdr3_aa: CASSYLGGGETQYF
cdr3_nt: TGCGCCAGCAGTTACCTGGGCGGGGGAGAGACCCAGTACTTC

v_call: TRBV5-1
clone_size: many
j_call: TRBJ2-1
d_call: TRBD2
cdr3_aa: CASSTKRGLDNEQFF
cdr3_nt: TGCGCCAGCAGCACGAAGCGGGGCCTTGACAATGAGCAGTTCTTC

v_call: TRBV12-5
clone_size: many
j_call: TRBJ2-3
d_call: TRBD2
cdr3_aa: CASGLPRPVGGSSTDTQYF
cdr3_nt: TGTGCTAGTGGTTTGCCCCGTCCCGTGGGGGGGTCTAGCACAGATACGCAGTATTTT

v_call: TRBV12-3/TRBV12-4
clone_size: many
j_call: TRBJ1-1
d_call: .
cdr3_aa: CASSFSMNTEAFF
cdr3_nt: TGTGCCAGCAGTTTCTCTATGAACACTGAAGCTTTCTTT

v_call: TRBV7-8
clone_size: many
j_call: TRBJ2-1
d_call: TRBD2
cdr3_aa: CASSLGLGNEQFF
cdr3_nt: TGTGCCAGCAGCTTGGGACTAGGCAATGAGCAGTTCTTC

v_call: TRBV5-1
clone_size: .
j_call: TRBJ2-5
d_call: TRBD2
cdr3_aa: CASGDGGGQETQYF
cdr3_nt: TGCGCCAGCGGCGATGGCGGGGGACAAGAGACCCAGTACTTC

v_call: TRBV6-2/TRBV6-3
clone_size: many
j_call: TRBJ2-4
d_call: TRBD1
cdr3_aa: CASSYGAGGDKNIQYF
cdr3_nt: TGTGCCAGCAGTTACGGGGCAGGGGGCGACAAAAACATTCAGTACTTC

v_call: TRBV7-2
clone_size: .
j_call: TRBJ2-7
d_call: .
cdr3_aa: CAIRFGIMGYEQYF
cdr3_nt: TGTGCCATCCGTTTTGGGATAATGGGCTACGAGCAGTACTTC

v_call: TRBV5-1
clone_size: few
j_call: TRBJ1-1
d_call: .
cdr3_aa: CVSSLAGSDTEAFF
cdr3_nt: TGCGTCAGCAGCTTGGCCGGGTCGGACACTGAAGCTTTCTTT

v_call: TRBV18
clone_size: many
j_call: TRBJ2-1
d_call: .
cdr3_aa: CASSPPKGGSYNEQFF
cdr3_nt: TGTGCCAGCTCTCCCCCCAAGGGCGGCTCCTACAATGAGCAGTTCTTC

v_call: TRBV11-2
clone_size: many
j_call: TRBJ1-1
d_call: TRBD1
cdr3_aa: CASSPRGTGGNTEAFF
cdr3_nt: TGTGCCAGCAGCCCGCGGGGGACAGGGGGCAACACTGAAGCTTTCTTT

v_call: TRBV28
clone_size: many
j_call: TRBJ1-2
d_call: TRBD1
cdr3_aa: CASSSPDWEGGGYGYTF
cdr3_nt: TGTGCCAGCAGTTCCCCCGACTGGGAAGGGGGCGGCTATGGCTACACCTTC

v_call: TRBV28
clone_size: many
j_call: TRBJ2-2
d_call: TRBD2
cdr3_aa: CASSSGTSLRELFF
cdr3_nt: TGTGCCAGCAGCTCCGGGACTAGCTTACGGGAGCTGTTTTTT

v_call: TRBV7-2
clone_size: many
j_call: TRBJ2-1
d_call: .
cdr3_aa: CASSLVSAGNEQFF
cdr3_nt: TGTGCCAGCAGCTTAGTGTCGGCGGGCAATGAGCAGTTCTTC

v_call: TRBV10-2
clone_size: many
j_call: TRBJ2-1
d_call: TRBD2
cdr3_aa: CASSVSGTRGNEQFF
cdr3_nt: TGCGCCAGCAGTGTCTCCGGGACTAGGGGGAATGAGCAGTTCTTC

v_call: TRBV20-1
clone_size: many
j_call: TRBJ1-2
d_call: .
cdr3_aa: CSARDRKGGLYGYTF
cdr3_nt: TGCAGTGCTAGAGATCGTAAAGGGGGATTGTATGGCTACACCTTC

v_call: TRBV2
clone_size: many
j_call: TRBJ2-3
d_call: .
cdr3_aa: CASSERNPRGSTQYF
cdr3_nt: TGTGCCAGCAGTGAAAGGAACCCAAGAGGGAGTACGCAGTATTTT

v_call: TRBV28
clone_size: .
j_call: TRBJ2-7
d_call: .
cdr3_aa: CASSLSQSCEQCF
cdr3_nt: TGTGCCAGCAGTTTATCACAGTCCTGCGAGCAGTGCTTC

v_call: TRBV29-1
clone_size: many
j_call: TRBJ2-3
d_call: .
cdr3_aa: CSPKDTNTDTQYF
cdr3_nt: TGCAGCCCAAAGGACACGAACACAGATACGCAGTATTTT

v_call: TRBV7-2
clone_size: once
j_call: TRBJ2-3
d_call: .
cdr3_aa: CASSYRAAATQYF
cdr3_nt: TGTGCCAGCAGCTACCGGGCTGCGGCTACGCAGTATTTT

v_call: TRBV7-3
clone_size: once
j_call: TRBJ1-1
d_call: .
cdr3_aa: CASSYNGIEAFF
cdr3_nt: TGTGCCAGCAGCTACAACGGCATTGAAGCTTTCTTT

v_call: TRBV6-6
clone_size: .
j_call: TRBJ2-2
d_call: .
cdr3_aa: CASSYGQGYSGELFF
cdr3_nt: TGTGCCAGCAGTTACGGGCAGGGGTATTCCGGGGAGCTGTTTTTT

v_call: TRBV7-2
clone_size: many
j_call: TRBJ2-3
d_call: .
cdr3_aa: CASSLAGAFVGADTQYF
cdr3_nt: TGTGCCAGCAGCTTAGCTGGGGCCTTCGTGGGGGCAGATACGCAGTATTTT

v_call: TRBV18
clone_size: many
j_call: TRBJ1-1
d_call: .
cdr3_aa: CASSPPITTAEAFF
cdr3_nt: TGTGCCAGCTCACCACCTATTACTACAGCCGAAGCTTTCTTT